The 20 T cell receptor beta chains below come from one sample, sequenced in a study of CXCR3-negative and CXCR3-positive naive CD8 T cells. 5' RACE with UMI labels generated the TRB cDNA libraries. Using the 5' RACE reads, TCRdb records one entry per CDR3 protein without DNA. Its listing shows several thousand distinct CDR3 sequences. Source material: naive CXCR3- CD8+ T cells from blood. Indicated subset: CD45RO-CCR7+CD27+CD95- naive CD8+ T cells lacking CXCR3 (TNR3-). Receptors were obtained from a human donor in good health. Some clones in this sample may be carry-over from other donors' samples.

This clonotype registers medium-sized by frequency. The chain uses TRBV29-1 and TRBJ2-2. Germline V gene data show CDR1 as SQVTM and CDR2 as ANQGSEA. The CDR3 has 15 residues. The CDR3 is CSVVWQDANTGELFF.

This sequence joins TRBV6-6 and TRBJ2-1; the TCRdb call, TRBD1, lacks DNA for checking. Germline CDR1 reads MNHNY; CDR2 reads SVGAGI (reference sequence). CDR3 length equals 13 residues. The CDR3: CASRSQGEDEQFF.

This clonotype counts as medium-sized (0.01 to 0.1%) by frequency. The chain is built from TRBV5-1 and TRBJ2-1; TCRdb designates TRBD2, a call that cannot be tested without DNA. CDR3 length: 16 amino acids. Per germline, CDR1 SGHRS and CDR2 YFSETQ. CDR3 sequence: CASSLGLAGVDNEQFF.

CDR3 loop: CAISPNGQIEQFF. The chain couples TRBV10-3 to TRBJ2-1; TCRdb's D gene call, TRBD1, goes unchecked for lack of DNA. In germline, CDR1 is ENHRY, CDR2 SYGVKD. The CDR3 runs 13 residues.

The chain has TRBV9 and TRBJ2-2. CDR3 length equals 15 residues. CDR1 and CDR2 (germline): SGDLS, YYNGEE. CDR3 residues: CASSFFGVGTGELFF.

This sequence joins TRBV15 and TRBJ2-1; TCRdb proposes TRBD2, but this gene call is untestable without DNA. Per germline, CDR1 LNHNV and CDR2 YYDKDF (reference sequence). The CDR3 runs 14 residues. The CDR3 sequence: CATSRRTSTNEQFF.

This rearrangement joins TRBV10-3 to TRBJ1-3. The CDR3 length is 15 residues. Per germline, CDR1 ENHRY and CDR2 SYGVKD. The CDR3 region is CAISEANLSGNTIYF.

The chain carries TRBV7-8 and TRBJ1-1. This CDR3 has 14 amino acids. In germline, CDR1 is SGHVS, CDR2 FQNEAQ. The CDR3 loop reads CASSFGILNTEAFF.

This sequence joins TRBV7-7 and TRBJ2-2. Germline lookup yields CDR1 SSHAT and CDR2 FNYEAQ (reference sequence). The CDR3 runs to 12 residues. The CDR3 here is CASSLWDGELFF. Drawing the rest from reference TRBV7-7 and TRBJ2-2, the complete variable domain is GAGVSQSPRYKVTKRGQDVTLRCDPISSHATLYWYQQALGQGPEFLTYFNYEAQPDKSGLPSDRFSAERPEGSISTLTIQRTEQRDSAMYRCASSLWDGELFFGEGSRLTVL.

V and J are TRBV10-2 and TRBJ2-1; TCRdb returns TRBD2, unconfirmable since there is no DNA. The CDR3 has 13 amino acids. The germline gives CDR1 WSHSY, CDR2 SAAADI. The chain's CDR3 is CASRTGDRNEQFF.

The chain employs TRBV4-1 and TRBJ2-1. Germline V lookup: CDR1 MGHRA, CDR2 YSYEKL. This CDR3 is 15 amino acids long. The CDR3 here is CASSHVGGSYNEQFF.

By frequency, this clonotype is medium-sized. This sequence joins TRBV27 and TRBJ2-7; TCRdb lists TRBD1, though no DNA is available to test this call. Germline CDR1 MNHEY, CDR2 SMNVEV (reference sequence). The CDR3 covers 15 residues. CDR3: CASSSLNRGSYEQYF.

V usage is TRBV29-1 and J usage is TRBJ2-1; TCRdb's assignment of TRBD2 cannot be checked, as there is no DNA. This CDR3 is built from 18 residues. The germline V gene has CDR1 SQVTM and CDR2 ANQGSEA. CDR3 sequence: CSVEAQRSWESSYNEQFF.

The V gene is TRBV29-1, the J gene TRBJ2-2; with no DNA, the TCRdb D assignment of TRBD2 cannot be verified. Looked up from germline, CDR1 is SQVTM and CDR2 is ANQGSEA. The CDR3 has 12 residues. CDR3 protein: CSAYASPGELFF.

The chain has TRBV3-1 and TRBJ2-7; TCRdb indicates TRBD1, and absent DNA this call remains unverified. The CDR3 extends over 16 amino acids. Germline-derived CDR1 and CDR2 are LGHDT and YNNKEL (reference sequence). This chain's CDR3 is CASSLSPGPLPYEQYF.

The chain uses TRBV28 and TRBJ2-5; the TCRdb D gene call, TRBD2, has no DNA to confirm it. The CDR3 runs to 13 residues. Germline CDR1 is MDHEN and CDR2 is SYDVKM. The CDR3 here is CASSLAGYETQYF.

The chain has TRBV19 and TRBJ2-1; the D call of TRBD1 rests on TCRdb alone, since no DNA is present to check it. From germline, CDR1 is LNHDA and CDR2 SQIVND (reference sequence). There are 13 residues in the CDR3. The CDR3 protein is CASSPKGGTEQFF.

V usage is TRBV5-1 and J usage is TRBJ2-3; there is no DNA to check the TCRdb D call of TRBD1. The CDR3 length is 16 residues. Germline V gene data show CDR1 as SGHRS and CDR2 as YFSETQ. The CDR3 sequence is CASSLGDRGHTDTQYF.

Measured by frequency, this clonotype is medium-sized. CDR3 sequence: CASSHQPGQGAYEQYF. The V call is TRBV14, the J call TRBJ2-7; no DNA is available, so the TRBD1 call from TCRdb remains unchecked. Per germline, CDR1 SGHDN and CDR2 FVKESK. The length of the CDR3 is 16 residues.

V is TRBV4-1 and J is TRBJ2-7; no DNA is available, so the TRBD2 call from TCRdb remains unchecked. This CDR3 is 16 amino acids long. CDR1 and CDR2 (germline): MGHRA, YSYEKL. The CDR3 is CASSARLAGASYEQYF.